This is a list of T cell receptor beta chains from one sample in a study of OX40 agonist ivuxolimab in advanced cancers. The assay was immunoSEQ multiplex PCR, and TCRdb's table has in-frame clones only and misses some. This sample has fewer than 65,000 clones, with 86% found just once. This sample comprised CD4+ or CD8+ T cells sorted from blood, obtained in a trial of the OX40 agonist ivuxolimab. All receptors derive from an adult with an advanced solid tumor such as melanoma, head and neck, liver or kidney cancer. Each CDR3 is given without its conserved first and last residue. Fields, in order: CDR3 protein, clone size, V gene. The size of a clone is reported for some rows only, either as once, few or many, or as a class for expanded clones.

ASSRPQETQY,NA,TRBV7-6
ASSLTSGTNDEQF,NA,TRBV18
ASSSTRGRSDGYT,NA,TRBV27
ASRGVDYQETQY,NA,TRBV5-1
ASSWGQGAENIQY,NA,TRBV5-5
AIKEEREQETQY,NA,TRBV10-3
ASSFRENIYTQY,few,TRBV19
AISESVLKGFDEQF,NA,TRBV10-3
ASSRAANTEAF,NA,TRBV7-3
ASSSGTGGTDTQY,NA,TRBV4-2
ASRPTTDRREGY,NA,TRBV6-1
ASSEQSGANVLT,few,TRBV2
ASSLDGTRGNTIY,NA,TRBV6-5
ASSLGDSPEQF,NA,TRBV7-7
ASSSGGGNQPQH,NA,TRBV7-2
ASNLDGPANTGELF,once,TRBV6-6
ASSQDQLSTDTQY,NA,TRBV4-3
ASSLRGLAPGAATYNYGYT,NA,TRBV27
ASSPVGTGKDTQY,once,TRBV6-4
ASSQLGAGGPGVETYNEQF,NA,TRBV27
ASSLRSSGALGEQY,NA,TRBV7-9
ASLRSGNTEAF,NA,TRBV25-1
ASSEPRQGRSTEAF,NA,TRBV10-2
ASSLALSDRF,NA,TRBV7-9
ASSISGRALYEQY,NA,TRBV19